This TCR beta chain originates from a study of blood T cell repertoires in COVID-19. Study-wide background: Italy, Spain and the United States were the sources of the convalescent and acute COVID-19 samples. PBMCs, B-cell-depleted T cells, or T cells were the source of the cDNA or gDNA that made up the material.

Original processing methods: How many nucleated cells were present was estimated from reference gene primer amplification. TCRdb keeps only in-frame clones here, not all; method: immunoSEQ multiplex PCR. V, J and clone size are taken as reported in that table, and D and trimming were inferred from the DNA itself. The sample shows about 150,000 clones, more than 70% of them seen only once. This CDR3 contains 15 residues. Germline V gene sequence: CDR1 SGHNT, CDR2 YYREEE (reference sequence). Trimming removed 0 bases from V and 3 bases from J, with 12 bases in between. V is TRBV5-4 and J is TRBJ1-1; D ambiguous. The sample comprised peripheral blood. This TCR was sampled from a human donor in a cohort sampled during active COVID-19. The CDR3 nucleotides are TGTGCCAGCAGCTTGGGTCGGGGTGGGGACACTGAAGCTTTCTTT. This translates into CASSLGRGGDTEAFF.